The TCR beta chain described here comes from a study of cytomegalovirus exposure and HLA in healthy donors. Whole-study findings and limits: At a 0.05 false discovery rate, a later analysis found about 17,000 TCR beta sequences to be associated with HLA alleles.

About this clone itself: Its antigen remains unidentified.

With V trimmed by 3 bases and J by 5 bases, 5 bases remained unmatched. The CDR3 runs 15 residues. From germline, CDR1 is SGHTA and CDR2 FQGNSA. The PCR used 60 Vbeta and 13 Jbeta primers. Libraries were prepared by immunoSEQ multiplex PCR; TCRdb keeps only in-frame clonotypes and omits some of them. This table has roughly 180,000 clones, more than 65% appearing once. The source of this sequence is a woman aged 30 to 39 in good health and CMV-seropositive. The gene calls are TRBV7-2 and TRBJ2-2, with 8 bases that match TRBD2. Sample: PBMCs. CDR3 protein: CASSFGLAATGELFF. The DNA of the CDR3 is TGTGCCAGCAGCTTCGGACTAGCAGCGACCGGGGAGCTGTTTTTT.